The 26 T cell receptor beta chains below come from one sample, sequenced in a study of cytomegalovirus exposure and HLA in healthy donors. A multiplex PCR was run with 60 Vbeta primers and 13 Jbeta primers. The method was immunoSEQ multiplex PCR; TCRdb's version includes in-frame clones alone and lacks a portion of them. The sample contains 200,000 to 250,000 clones, approximately 68% of which appear only once. What was sequenced was PBMCs. The receptors were sampled from a woman under 40 in good health and CMV-seronegative.

The V call is TRBV18, the J call TRBJ2-1, with a weak D call TRBD1 (5 bases). Germline V gene data show CDR1 as KGHSH and CDR2 as LQKENI. Trimming cost V 3 bases and J 4 bases, with 13 bases left between them. This CDR3 contains 15 residues. The CDR3 sequence: CASSPGPSEYNEQFF. CDR3 DNA: TGTGCCAGCTCACCGGGGCCCAGTGAATACAATGAGCAGTTCTTC.

The chain joins TRBV5-6 to TRBJ1-1; D might be TRBD1 (6 bases). Deletions cut 4 bases from V and 4 bases from J, with 11 bases between. This CDR3 is built from 13 residues. The germline CDR1 and CDR2 sequences are SGHDT and YYEEEE. CDR3 sequence: CASSDEGVTEAFF. In DNA, the CDR3 is TGTGCCAGCAGCGACGAGGGGGTCACTGAAGCTTTCTTT.

This clone was seen a single time. The chain links TRBV6-4 to TRBJ1-2; no clear D. The CDR3 loop spans 12 amino acids. V dropped 4 bases and J dropped 4 bases, with 7 bases sitting between them. The germline V gene has CDR1 MRHNA and CDR2 SNTAGT. The CDR3, as DNA: TGTGCCAGCAGTGGAAGCCGCTATGGCTACACCTTC. It is translated as CASSGSRYGYTF.

In this sample, this clone turned up a few times. The chain joins TRBV2 to TRBJ2-1, with 12 bases aligning to TRBD2. The CDR3 spans 17 residues. CDR1 and CDR2 (germline): SNHLY, FYNNEI. V was pared by 7 bases and J by 9 bases, with 16 bases of the junction left unmatched. The CDR3 region has the DNA TGTGCCAGCATGGGACTAGCGGGTGATGGAATTAGAGGTGAGCAGTTCTTC. Translated, it gives CASMGLAGDGIRGEQFF.

This chain joins TRBV10-3 and TRBJ2-7, with 7 bases identical to TRBD1. V was pared by 5 bases and J by 6 bases, with 10 bases of the junction left unmatched. Germline lookup yields CDR1 ENHRY and CDR2 SYGVKD. This CDR3 is 14 amino acids long. CDR3 region: CAISWDRNSAEQYF. The CDR3 DNA reads TGTGCCATCAGTTGGGACAGAAACAGTGCCGAGCAGTACTTC.

The chain links TRBV5-1 to TRBJ1-5; D may be TRBD1 (5 bases). The ends were cut back, 0 bases at V and 2 bases at J, with 12 bases in the middle. There are 16 residues in the CDR3. Germline V lookup: CDR1 SGHRS, CDR2 YFSETQ. CDR3 amino acids: CASSLEGVSGNQPQHF. CDR3 sequence (DNA): TGCGCCAGCAGCTTGGAAGGGGTCTCGGGCAATCAGCCCCAGCATTTT.

V gene TRBV27 combines with J gene TRBJ1-2; D perhaps matches TRBD1 (6 bases). Germline lookup yields CDR1 MNHEY and CDR2 SMNVEV (reference sequence). V shed 5 bases and J shed 10 bases, with 20 bases lying between them. The CDR3 runs 14 residues. The CDR3 sequence: CASSAIRTAKAYTF. CDR3 bases: TGTGCCAGCAGTGCCATCAGGACAGCGAAGGCCTACACCTTC.

The rearrangement joins TRBV6-5 to TRBJ1-2, with D possibly matching TRBD1 (5 bases). V was clipped by 0 bases and J by 8 bases, with 10 bases between them. CDR1 is MNHEY and CDR2 is SVGAGI in the germline V gene. The CDR3 length is 13 residues. CDR3 sequence reads: CASSYSSGAGYTF. The CDR3 DNA follows: TGTGCCAGCAGTTACTCGAGTGGGGCCGGCTACACCTTC.

V usage is TRBV18 and J usage is TRBJ2-7; TRBD1 might be the D (6 bases). Per germline, CDR1 KGHSH and CDR2 LQKENI. Trimming shortened V by 1 base and J by 2 bases, and 9 bases separated the two germline ends. The CDR3 spans 14 residues. DNA of the CDR3: TGTGCCAGCTCACCACGTCGGGACACCTACGAGCAGTACTTC. It translates to CASSPRRDTYEQYF.

V gene TRBV15 combines with J gene TRBJ1-4, with 11 bases matching TRBD1. V shed 11 bases, J shed 15 bases, and the junction held 29 bases outside the gene matches. The germline CDR1 and CDR2 sequences are LNHNV and YYDKDF (reference sequence). The CDR3 spans 18 residues. CDR3 residues: CAHRTGDRGATGSVGMFF. The DNA of the CDR3 is TGTGCCCACAGGACTGGGGACAGGGGGGCGACGGGATCGGTGGGGATGTTTTTT.

This chain uses TRBV19 with TRBJ1-3, with D possibly matching TRBD2 (5 bases). The end of the DNA fits TRBJ2-2 better, so the J call may be wrong. Per germline, CDR1 LNHDA and CDR2 SQIVND (reference sequence). The CDR3 consists of 16 residues. CDR3 nucleotides: TGTGCCAGTAGTATCCGAGGACTGGGAAACACCGGGGAGCTGTTTTTT. Amino acids: CASSIRGLGNTGELFF.

The V call is TRBV2, the J call TRBJ1-2; 9 bases match TRBD1. J was trimmed by 3 bases and V by 4 bases; bases with no gene match: 3. Germline V gene data show CDR1 as SNHLY and CDR2 as FYNNEI. The CDR3 extends over 14 amino acids. The CDR3 DNA reads as TGTGCCAGCAGTGCGACAGGGGGACACTATGGCTACACCTTC. Translation: CASSATGGHYGYTF. The variable domain in full, with the rest retrieved from reference TRBV2 and TRBJ1-2, is EPEVTQTPSHQVTQMGQEVILRCVPISNHLYFYWYRQILGQKVEFLVSFYNNEISEKSEIFDDQFSVERPDGSNFTLKIRSTKLEDSAMYFCASSATGGHYGYTFGSGTRLTVV.

This clone was recorded a few times. This sequence joins TRBV19 and TRBJ2-7; 11 bases are a match to TRBD1. V lost 3 bases and J lost 2; bases outside the gene matches: 3. CDR1 and CDR2 from the germline V gene are LNHDA and SQIVND (reference sequence). This CDR3 contains 15 residues. DNA of the CDR3: TGTGCCAGTAGTATCTCGGGACAGGGGGCCTACGAGCAGTACTTC. Translation gives CASSISGQGAYEQYF.

The DNA for the CDR3 is TGTGCCAGCAGCTCCGGGAGAGGCGGCCAGCCCCAGCATTTT. Its protein is CASSSGRGGQPQHF. The J gene is TRBJ1-5, the V gene TRBV7-2; D gene unclear. Germline-derived CDR1 and CDR2 are SGHTA and FQGNSA. The CDR3 spans 14 residues. Trimming pared 4 bases from V and 7 bases from J, leaving 14 bases between.

CDR3: CASAIPGLPNSPLHF. CDR3 DNA: TGTGCCAGCGCAATTCCGGGACTACCAAATTCACCCCTCCACTTT. The chain joins TRBV6-5 to TRBJ1-6, with D tentatively TRBD1 (5 bases). CDR3 length: 15 residues. Looked up from germline, CDR1 is MNHEY and CDR2 is SVGAGI. The germline V and J ends were trimmed by 8 bases and 7 bases, with 18 bases remaining between them.

The rearrangement links TRBV7-9 to TRBJ2-1, with a tentative D call TRBD2 (5 bases). The CDR3 totals 11 residues. Trimming took 10 bases from V and 6 from J, leaving 10 bases between them. From germline, CDR1 is SEHNR and CDR2 FQNEAQ (reference sequence). The CDR3, as DNA: TGTGCCACCGACGAGGGCAATGAGCAGTTCTTC. Protein sequence: CATDEGNEQFF. The complete variable domain, with remaining parts taken from reference TRBV7-9 and TRBJ2-1, reads DTGVSQNPRHKITKRGQNVTFRCDPISEHNRLYWYRQTLGQGPEFLTYFQNEAQLEKSRLLSDRFSAERPKGSFSTLEIQRTEQGDSAMYLCATDEGNEQFFGPGTRLTVL.

The rearrangement joins TRBV7-2 to TRBJ1-2, with D possibly TRBD1 on 5 matching bases. CDR1 and CDR2 from the germline V gene are SGHTA and FQGNSA. This CDR3 comprises 15 residues. V lost 1 base, J lost 2 bases, and 11 bases lay in between. For the CDR3, the DNA is TGTGCCAGCAGCTTAGAAGGGGTCCCGAACTATGGCTACACCTTC. This gives the protein CASSLEGVPNYGYTF.

This clone appeared a single time. This chain joins TRBV6-6 and TRBJ2-7; D is ambiguous. V was pared by 0 bases and J by 7 bases, with 10 bases between. CDR3 length equals 13 residues. Germline values: CDR1 MNHNY, CDR2 SVGAGI (reference sequence). CDR3 amino acids: CASSYSLAREQYF. In DNA form, the CDR3 reads TGTGCCAGCAGTTACTCGCTCGCGAGAGAGCAGTACTTC.

A single count supports this clone. J is TRBJ2-7 and V is TRBV9, with 8 bases aligning to TRBD2. CDR3 size: 17 residues. Germline V gene sequence: CDR1 SGDLS, CDR2 YYNGEE. With 3 bases clipped from V and 2 bases from J, the junction kept 13 bases outside the gene matches. CDR3 sequence reads: CASSGPAPGLVPYEQYF. The CDR3, as DNA: TGTGCCAGCAGCGGACCAGCCCCGGGACTAGTCCCCTACGAGCAGTACTTC.

V gene TRBV2 combines with J gene TRBJ1-1; D is unclear. This CDR3 is built from 16 residues. Trimming removed 3 bases from V and 6 bases from J, with 20 bases in between. Germline V lookup: CDR1 SNHLY, CDR2 FYNNEI. CDR3 amino acids: CASSDTERGPAPEAFF. CDR3 nucleotides: TGTGCCAGCAGTGATACTGAGCGGGGTCCGGCCCCTGAAGCTTTCTTT.

The chain recombines TRBV30 with TRBJ2-5; possible D gene TRBD1, 6 bases. CDR1 and CDR2 from the germline V gene are GTSNPN and SVGIG (reference sequence). The CDR3 contains 12 residues. V was cut by 1 base and J by 5 bases, with 8 bases left in between. The CDR3 spells CAWSATGETQYF. CDR3 in DNA: TGTGCCTGGAGTGCTACAGGGGAGACCCAGTACTTC.

The rearrangement links TRBV5-1 to TRBJ1-5; TRBD1 might be the D (5 bases). The CDR3 contains 14 residues. Trimming shortened V by 4 bases and J by 7 bases, and 15 bases separated the two germline ends. Germline CDR1 reads SGHRS; CDR2 reads YFSETQ. The CDR3 sequence is CASSPGQGGQPQHF. CDR3 bases: TGCGCCAGCAGCCCCGGGCAGGGAGGGCAGCCCCAGCATTTT.

This clone was counted between two and nine times. V usage is TRBV19 and J usage is TRBJ1-1; tentatively, D is TRBD1 (6 bases). CDR3 length: 13 amino acids. Germline values: CDR1 LNHDA, CDR2 SQIVND (reference sequence). V was clipped by 6 bases and J by 7 bases, with 15 bases between them. The CDR3 here is CASRVPGHYEAFF. The CDR3 region has the DNA TGTGCCAGTAGGGTCCCGGGACATTATGAAGCTTTCTTT.

The DNA of the CDR3 is TGTGCCAGCAGTCCCACAGGGAAGGGCACTGAAGCTTTCTTT. Translation gives CASSPTGKGTEAFF. V and J are TRBV6-6 and TRBJ1-1, with a tentative D call TRBD1 (6 bases). CDR3 length: 14 residues. The V end lost 5 bases, the J end lost 4 bases, and 14 bases lay between the germline ends. Germline CDR1 and CDR2: MNHNY and SVGAGI (reference sequence).

The chain carries TRBV7-3 and TRBJ1-2, with TRBD1 as a possible D gene (5 bases). The germline V gene encodes CDR1 SGHTA and CDR2 FQGTGA. Between the trimmed V and J ends, which lost 9 bases and 6 bases, there was a span of 14 bases. The CDR3 has 12 amino acids. The CDR3 protein is CASNSGGDGYTF. The CDR3 DNA is TGTGCCAGTAATTCCGGGGGTGATGGCTACACCTTC.

V is TRBV7-9 and J is TRBJ2-3, with 9 bases matching TRBD2. The CDR3 totals 13 residues. Per the germline V gene, CDR1 is SEHNR and CDR2 is FQNEAQ (reference sequence). Trimming took 8 bases from V and 1 from J; bases not matched to a gene: 1. This CDR3 is CASQRGGTDTQYF. CDR3 DNA sequence: TGTGCCAGCCAGCGGGGGGGCACAGATACGCAGTATTTT.